This TCR beta chain was recovered during a study of glioma-infiltrating T cells after dendritic cell vaccination. General study points: Patients with more pretreatment TILs had longer time to progression and survival.

V lost 1 base, J lost 0 bases, and 10 bases lay in between. The CDR3 sequence is 16 residues long. Per the germline V gene, CDR1 is LNHDA and CDR2 is SQIVND (reference sequence). In its sample, this clone was seen a few times. Its matching antigen is unknown. TCRB CDR3 was amplified from 2 ug genomic DNA or less. Measured with immunoSEQ multiplex PCR; TCRdb has only the in-frame clones, and not every one. The data show around 100,000 clones, roughly 81% seen once. This TCR was sampled from a human donor with glioblastoma. This chain joins TRBV19 and TRBJ1-5; D is undetermined. The specimen comprised blood, sampled before dendritic cell vaccination. The CDR3 sequence: CASSIGQIHSNQPQHF. Here the CDR3 DNA reads TGTGCCAGTAGTATAGGCCAGATACATAGCAATCAGCCCCAGCATTTT.